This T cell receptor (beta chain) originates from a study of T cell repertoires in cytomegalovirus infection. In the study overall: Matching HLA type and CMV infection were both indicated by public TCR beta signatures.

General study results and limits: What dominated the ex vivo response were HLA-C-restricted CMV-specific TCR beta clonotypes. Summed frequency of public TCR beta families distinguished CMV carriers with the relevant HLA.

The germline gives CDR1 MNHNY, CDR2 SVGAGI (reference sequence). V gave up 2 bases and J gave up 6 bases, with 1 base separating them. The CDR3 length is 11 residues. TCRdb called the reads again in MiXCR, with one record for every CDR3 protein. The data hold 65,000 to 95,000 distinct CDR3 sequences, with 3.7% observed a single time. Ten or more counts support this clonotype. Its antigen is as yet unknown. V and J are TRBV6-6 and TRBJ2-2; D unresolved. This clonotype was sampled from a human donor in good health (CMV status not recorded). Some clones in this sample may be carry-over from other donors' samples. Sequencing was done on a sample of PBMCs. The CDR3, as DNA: TGTGCCAGCAGTTACGCCGGGGAGCTGTTTTTT. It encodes CASSYAGELFF.